This T cell receptor beta chain was found in a study of shared clonotypes between healthy human individuals. On the study more broadly: Each donor's CD4 naive and CD4 memory cells filled three plates apiece, CD8 naive two, and CD8 memory one. Findings and limits, study-wide: What naive subsets generally showed was a larger estimated richness than memory subsets showed.

Free of recent acute infections or vaccinations, the donors were healthy HIV-negative adults. For this clone: Its antigen remains unknown.

Method: immunoSEQ multiplex PCR; TCRdb's copy keeps in-frame clones and lacks some. The data hold about 1.5 million clones, with 95% to 99% observed a single time. The CDR3 is 14 amino acids. After removal of 5 bases from V and 2 bases from J, the junction contained 5 bases not matched to a gene. CDR1 SQVTM and CDR2 ANQGSEA come from the germline V gene. The sample taken for sequencing was naive CD4+ T cells sorted from blood. Subset reported: CD45RA+ positively selected. The TCR comes from a man younger than 40 in good health. V gene TRBV29-1 combines with J gene TRBJ2-1, with 8 nucleotides matching TRBD1. CDR3 sequence reads: CSVLQGATYNEQFF. The CDR3 region has the DNA TGCAGCGTTCTGCAGGGGGCCACCTACAATGAGCAGTTCTTC.